These 32 T cell receptor beta chains were sequenced from one sample in a study of blood T cell repertoires in COVID-19. Using immunoSEQ multiplex PCR, the repertoire was profiled, and TCRdb retains in-frame clones only, with some absent. The data hold tens of thousands of clones, with 86% observed a single time. The specimen sequenced was peripheral blood. The receptors come from a human donor with active COVID-19. The donor label of this sample is uncertain.

The chain couples TRBV5-1 to TRBJ1-2, with 7 nucleotides matching TRBD1. The ends lost 0 bases at V and 7 bases at J; junction bases unmatched: 6. The CDR3 consists of 14 residues. The germline V gene has CDR1 SGHRS and CDR2 YFSETQ. CDR3 bases: TGCGCCAGCAGCTTGGAAGGGGGCGGACGTGGCTACACCTTC. This sequence encodes CASSLEGGGRGYTF.

The chain joins TRBV6-6 to TRBJ2-7, with TRBD1 identical over 10 bases. The CDR3 runs to 15 residues. V was pared by 5 bases and J by 3 bases, with 7 bases of the junction left unmatched. Germline-derived CDR1 and CDR2 are MNHNY and SVGAGI (reference sequence). CDR3: CASSAGQGGIYEQYF. As DNA, the CDR3 is TGTGCCAGCAGTGCAGGACAGGGGGGGATCTACGAGCAGTACTTC.

The rearrangement links TRBV30 to TRBJ2-3; TRBD2 agrees at 9 bases. Germline assignment: CDR1 GTSNPN and CDR2 SVGIG (reference sequence). V shed 8 bases and J 2 bases; nucleotides not matched to a gene: 14. The CDR3 has 16 residues. CDR3 in amino acids: CAVEGLAGENTDTQYF. For the CDR3, the DNA is TGTGCCGTGGAAGGGTTAGCGGGGGAGAACACAGATACGCAGTATTTT.

This clone showed up just a few times. The chain recombines TRBV25-1 with TRBJ1-6; TRBD1 is a possible D gene (5 bases). V was cut by 4 bases and J by 0 bases, with 13 bases left in between. The CDR3 loop spans 17 amino acids. Germline CDR1 MGHDK, CDR2 SYGVNS. CDR3 residues: CASSVGLPSSYNSPLHF. The CDR3 DNA reads TGTGCCAGCAGTGTGGGGCTCCCTAGCTCCTATAATTCACCCCTCCACTTT.

The chain combines TRBV29-1 with TRBJ2-3; 7 bases line up with TRBD2. V lost 6 bases and J lost 2; bases outside the gene matches: 8. There are 14 residues in the CDR3. Germline lookup yields CDR1 SQVTM and CDR2 ANQGSEA. This CDR3 reads CSVRAGRYTDTQYF. CDR3 sequence (DNA): TGCAGCGTAAGAGCGGGACGTTACACAGATACGCAGTATTTT.

CDR3: CASGGVRTDTQYF. As DNA, the CDR3 is TGTGCCAGTGGGGGGGTTCGCACAGATACGCAGTATTTT. The rearrangement joins TRBV28 to TRBJ2-3, with 7 bases that match TRBD2. The CDR3 is made up of 13 amino acids. The germline V gene has CDR1 MDHEN and CDR2 SYDVKM. With 9 bases clipped from V and 1 base from J, the junction kept 4 bases outside the gene matches.

The chain combines TRBV7-3 with TRBJ1-1; no clear D gene. The CDR3 consists of 14 residues. The V gene's germline CDR1 is SGHTA and CDR2 FQGTGA. Trimming stripped 2 bases from V and 4 bases from J, with 11 bases between. The CDR3 coding sequence is TGTGCCAGCAGCTTAGCGGGTAGAAGCACTGAAGCTTTCTTT. Residues: CASSLAGRSTEAFF.

Concerning this clone: Other DNA sequences in the sample encode the same CDR3. J is TRBJ1-6 and V is TRBV3-1 (or the pseudogene TRBV3-2); unclear D gene. Germline V gene lookup returns CDR1 LGHDT and CDR2 YNNKEL (reference sequence). This CDR3 spans 13 amino acids. The V end lost 0 bases, the J end lost 7 bases, and 4 bases lay between the germline ends. DNA of the CDR3: TGTGCCAGCAGCCAAGAACAGAATTCACCCCTCCACTTT. It translates to CASSQEQNSPLHF.

The chain employs TRBV5-1 and TRBJ1-4; TRBD1 matches at 7 bases. V trimming: 0 bases; J trimming: 0 bases; junction bases outside the gene matches: 2. This CDR3 has 16 residues. Germline V gives CDR1 SGHRS, CDR2 YFSETQ. For the CDR3, the DNA is TGCGCCAGCAGCTTGGGGGACAGAACAACTAATGAAAAACTGTTTTTT. Encoded protein: CASSLGDRTTNEKLFF.

The chain carries TRBV6-6 and TRBJ2-1; possible D gene TRBD2, 6 bases. Germline CDR1 and CDR2: MNHNY and SVGAGI (reference sequence). The CDR3 has 15 amino acids. V was cut by 5 bases and J by 0 bases, with 11 bases left in between. CDR3 nucleotides: TGTGCCAGCAGTCTTGACGGGAGCTCCTACAATGAGCAGTTCTTC. Its protein product is CASSLDGSSYNEQFF.

The chain links TRBV5-1 to TRBJ2-5; no clear D. Germline V gene data show CDR1 as SGHRS and CDR2 as YFSETQ. The CDR3 spans 13 residues. V was cut by 4 bases and J by 3 bases, with 10 bases left in between. The CDR3 sequence: CASSPEYEETQYF. Here the CDR3 DNA reads TGCGCCAGCAGCCCGGAGTACGAAGAGACCCAGTACTTC.

The V call is TRBV29-1, the J call TRBJ1-1; 9 bases map to TRBD1. CDR3 length: 13 amino acids. V gave up 7 bases and J gave up 1 base; unmatched junction bases: 4. The germline V gene encodes CDR1 SQVTM and CDR2 ANQGSEA. CDR3 sequence reads: CSAGTGQNTEAFF. DNA of the CDR3: TGCAGCGCAGGGACAGGGCAGAACACTGAAGCTTTCTTT.

This clone was seen a handful of times. This chain connects TRBV6-5 to TRBJ2-3; tentative D call: TRBD2 (6 bases). Trimming took off 2 bases at V and 1 base at J, with 13 bases between the two ends. CDR3 size: 16 residues. The germline gives CDR1 MNHEY, CDR2 SVGAGI. CDR3 protein: CASSYGGGYGTDTQYF. CDR3 sequence (DNA): TGTGCCAGCAGTTACGGGGGAGGCTACGGCACAGATACGCAGTATTTT.

The J gene is TRBJ2-1, the V gene TRBV23-1, with TRBD1 identical over 10 bases. TRBV23-1 is filed as an ORF, its function uncertain. CDR3 length: 14 amino acids. With V trimmed by 9 bases and J by 4 bases, 6 bases remained unmatched. The CDR3 reads CARVGQGVYNEQFF. The CDR3 nucleotides are TGCGCCAGGGTCGGACAGGGGGTGTACAATGAGCAGTTCTTC.

The chain couples TRBV5-5 to TRBJ1-1; 8 nucleotides align to TRBD1. Germline CDR1 and CDR2: SGHKS and YYEKEE (reference sequence). J gave up 5 bases and V 1 base, and 7 bases lay outside the gene matches. This CDR3 contains 15 residues. For the CDR3, the DNA is TGTGCCAGCAGCTTGTTAACAGGGGGAGGTACTGAAGCTTTCTTT. It codes for CASSLLTGGGTEAFF. Drawing the rest from reference TRBV5-5 and TRBJ1-1, the complete variable domain is DAGVTQSPTHLIKTRGQQVTLRCSPISGHKSVSWYQQVLGQGPQFIFQYYEKEERGRGNFPDRFSARQFPNYSSELNVNALLLGDSALYLCASSLLTGGGTEAFFGQGTRLTVV.

The chain couples TRBV9 to TRBJ2-7; 12 bases are shared with TRBD2. Germline V gene data show CDR1 as SGDLS and CDR2 as YYNGEE. V shed 4 bases, J shed 4 bases, and the junction held 3 bases outside the gene matches. The CDR3 length is 14 residues. The CDR3 DNA follows: TGTGCCAGCAGCCTCGGGACTAGCGGGTACGAGCAGTACTTC. This sequence encodes CASSLGTSGYEQYF.

The chain is built from TRBV2 and TRBJ2-5; 9 nucleotides align to TRBD1. The V and J ends lost 6 bases and 4 bases, in that order; junction bases with no gene match: 6. This CDR3 is 14 amino acids long. The germline V gene has CDR1 SNHLY and CDR2 FYNNEI. The CDR3 coding sequence is TGTGCCAGCAGACACCAGGACAGGGGAGAGACCCAGTACTTC. Residues: CASRHQDRGETQYF.

V gene TRBV21-1 combines with J gene TRBJ2-4; no check of the table's D call, TRBD2, against the DNA was made. TRBV21-1 is described as a pseudogene. The CDR3 covers 17 residues. This CDR3 reads CASSKGRRGQAKNIQYF. The DNA for the CDR3 is TGTGCCAGCAGCAAAGGTCGGCGGGGGCAGGCCAAAAACATTCAGTACTTC.

This sequence joins TRBV10-1 and TRBJ2-5; D remains unclear. The CDR3 is 13 amino acids. Germline V gives CDR1 WNHNN, CDR2 SYGVQD (reference sequence). Trimming left V 3 bases short and J 2 bases short, with 7 bases between. CDR3 DNA: TGCGCCAGCAGTGACGGTTGGCAAGAGACCCAGTACTTC. It translates to CASSDGWQETQYF.

The sample holds a few counts of this clone. CDR3 region: CASSPNRGNIQYF. CDR3 coding DNA: TGTGCCAGCAGCCCAAACAGGGGGAACATTCAGTACTTC. The chain links TRBV11-2 to TRBJ2-4, with TRBD1 identical over 8 bases. With V trimmed by 5 bases and J by 7 bases, 4 bases remained unmatched. CDR3 length: 13 amino acids. Germline V gene sequence: CDR1 SGHAT, CDR2 FQNNGV.

The table lists this clone with a count of one. V gene TRBV6-1 combines with J gene TRBJ1-2; possibly TRBD1 for D (5 bases). Germline CDR1 MNHNS, CDR2 SASEGT. The CDR3 runs to 13 residues. V was trimmed by 3 bases and J by 4 bases, leaving 9 bases between them. The CDR3 region has the DNA TGTGCCAGCAGTGATTATCAGGGCTATGGCTACACCTTC. Protein sequence: CASSDYQGYGYTF.

The chain uses TRBV2 and TRBJ1-2, with TRBD1 identical over 7 bases. This CDR3 has 13 amino acids. Germline assignment: CDR1 SNHLY and CDR2 FYNNEI. The V segment lost 6 bases and the J segment 8 bases; nucleotides outside the gene matches: 9. The CDR3 nucleotides are TGTGCCAGCAGACTAGGGACAGTCCTGGGCTACACCTTC. Translating gives CASRLGTVLGYTF. Looking up the rest from reference TRBV2 and TRBJ1-2 gives the full variable domain: EPEVTQTPSHQVTQMGQEVILRCVPISNHLYFYWYRQILGQKVEFLVSFYNNEISEKSEIFDDQFSVERPDGSNFTLKIRSTKLEDSAMYFCASRLGTVLGYTFGSGTRLTVV.

The chain carries TRBV2 and TRBJ1-2; D gene uncertain. Trimming took 5 bases from V and 4 from J, leaving 8 bases between them. CDR3 length: 12 amino acids. Germline V gene data show CDR1 as SNHLY and CDR2 as FYNNEI. This chain's CDR3 is CASSPISYGYTF. Here the CDR3 DNA reads TGTGCCAGCAGTCCAATTAGCTATGGCTACACCTTC. The variable domain in full, completed from reference TRBV2 and TRBJ1-2, reads EPEVTQTPSHQVTQMGQEVILRCVPISNHLYFYWYRQILGQKVEFLVSFYNNEISEKSEIFDDQFSVERPDGSNFTLKIRSTKLEDSAMYFCASSPISYGYTFGSGTRLTVV.

The V call is TRBV30, the J call TRBJ2-7; the D is unclear. The germline V gene has CDR1 GTSNPN and CDR2 SVGIG (reference sequence). The CDR3 covers 14 residues. The ends were cut back, 4 bases at V and 2 bases at J, with 15 bases in the middle. The CDR3 loop reads CAWTSNAIPYEQYF. The DNA for the CDR3 is TGTGCCTGGACCTCAAATGCTATCCCCTACGAGCAGTACTTC.

V usage is TRBV9 and J usage is TRBJ2-7; 10 bases align to TRBD1. This CDR3 is built from 14 residues. Trimming cost V 4 bases and J 3 bases; bases outside gene matches: 4. In germline, CDR1 is SGDLS, CDR2 YYNGEE. CDR3 protein: CASSRQGAVYEQYF. The CDR3 region has the DNA TGTGCCAGCAGCCGACAGGGGGCTGTCTACGAGCAGTACTTC.

The chain joins TRBV7-2 to TRBJ2-1, with TRBD2 as a possible D gene (7 bases). Germline assignment: CDR1 SGHTA and CDR2 FQGNSA. The germline V and J ends were trimmed by 3 bases and 6 bases, with 9 bases remaining between them. The CDR3 is 13 amino acids. CDR3 loop: CASSLRGRNEQFF. In DNA form, the CDR3 reads TGTGCCAGCAGCTTGCGGGGGCGCAATGAGCAGTTCTTC. Full variable domain (rest looked up from reference TRBV7-2 and TRBJ2-1): GAGVSQSPSNKVTEKGKDVELRCDPISGHTALYWYRQSLGQGLEFLIYFQGNSAPDKSGLPSDRFSAERTGGSVSTLTIQRTQQEDSAVYLCASSLRGRNEQFFGPGTRLTVL.

This chain links TRBV9 with TRBJ2-7; 9 bases fit TRBD1. This CDR3 has 15 residues. V was clipped by 3 bases and J by 7 bases; unmatched bases: 11. Germline V gene data show CDR1 as SGDLS and CDR2 as YYNGEE. CDR3 bases: TGTGCCAGCAGCGCGCCGGGACAGGGACTGGTGGAGCAGTACTTC. Protein product: CASSAPGQGLVEQYF.

The count of this clone is one. The chain employs TRBV6-4 and TRBJ2-1; perhaps TRBD2 as D (5 bases). The CDR3 has 16 amino acids. Trimming left V 6 bases short and J 7 bases short, with 22 bases between. Germline lookup yields CDR1 MRHNA and CDR2 SNTAGT. CDR3 protein: CASRASIASSGNEQFF. The CDR3 DNA is TGTGCCAGCAGAGCCTCTATAGCGTCTTCGGGTAATGAGCAGTTCTTC.

To note about this clone: An end of the junction differs from the germline gene, which may be a read error. This rearrangement joins TRBV7-7 to TRBJ2-4, with D possibly being TRBD1 or TRBD2 (5 bases each). CDR3 length equals 16 residues. Germline assignment: CDR1 SSHAT and CDR2 FNYEAQ (reference sequence). This CDR3 reads CASSLAPGLAKNIQYF. DNA of the CDR3: TGTGCTAGCAGCTTAGCGCCAGGGTTGGCCAAAAACATTCAGTACTTC. The full variable domain, in which reference TRBV7-7 and TRBJ2-4 provide the parts outside the CDR3, is GAGVSQSPRYKVTKRGQDVTLRCDPISSHATLYWYQQALGQGPEFLTYFNYEAQPDKSGLPSDRFSAERPEGSISTLTIQRTEQRDSAMYRCASSLAPGLAKNIQYFGAGTRLSVL.

The genes are TRBV5-4 and TRBJ2-7, with 10 bases aligning to TRBD2. V shed 4 bases and J 3 bases; nucleotides not matched to a gene: 19. Germline CDR1 and CDR2: SGHNT and YYREEE (reference sequence). CDR3 size: 19 residues. The DNA of the CDR3 is TGTGCCAGCAGCCCGAGGGGGGGACTAGCGATTCAGAAAGGCTACGAGCAGTACTTC. It yields the protein CASSPRGGLAIQKGYEQYF.

This clone was seen only a few times. V usage is TRBV2 and J usage is TRBJ1-5, with D possibly being TRBD1 (6 bases). There are 19 residues in the CDR3. Germline lookup yields CDR1 SNHLY and CDR2 FYNNEI. V lost 1 base, J lost 0 bases, and 19 bases lay in between. The CDR3 nucleotides read TGTGCCAGCAGTGAAGAAAAGGACAGTTGGGGATATAGCAATCAGCCCCAGCATTTT. Its translation: CASSEEKDSWGYSNQPQHF.

Comments on this clone: One end of the junction is discordant with germline, which a read error may explain. The chain is built from TRBV7-7 and TRBJ2-1; 12 bases line up with TRBD2. This CDR3 comprises 16 residues. Germline CDR1 is SSHAT and CDR2 is FNYEAQ (reference sequence). CDR3 residues: CASSSLAGGTYNEQFF. The CDR3, as DNA: TGTGCTAGCAGCTCTCTAGCGGGAGGGACCTACAATGAGCAGTTCTTC.